The source of this TCR beta chain is a study of early T cells in non-severe SARS-CoV-2 infection. For the study at large: Chains were not paired, and sequencing was done on bulk RNA from unsorted whole blood. Study-level results: VDJdb matching skewed toward anti-spike CD8 responses, missing private and CD4 specificities.

This CDR3 spans 13 amino acids. Trimming left V 5 bases short and J 4 bases short, with 11 bases between. The germline V gene has CDR1 SSHAT and CDR2 FNYEAQ (reference sequence). This clonotype came up many times. Its antigen is unknown. As part of library construction, unique molecular identifiers were attached to individual cDNA molecules. TCRdb re-called the 5' RACE reads through MiXCR, storing one row per CDR3 protein. The sample includes more than 50,000 distinct CDR3 sequences, over 5% of them seen just once. This TCR was recovered from an adult who was a healthcare worker with PCR-confirmed SARS-CoV-2 infection or an uninfected control (not recorded which). The V call is TRBV7-7, the J call TRBJ1-1; D uncertain. The sequenced sample consisted of whole blood. CDR3 sequence: CASSLEWSTEAFF. The CDR3 region has the DNA TGTGCCAGCAGCCTCGAGTGGAGCACTGAAGCTTTCTTT.